This TCR beta chain was sequenced for a study of CD8+ T cells in alopecia areata. RNA extraction and reverse transcription yielded cDNA as sequencing template. Measured with immunoSEQ multiplex PCR; TCRdb has only the in-frame clones, and not every one. The profile shows roughly 190,000 clones, approximately 56% of them singletons. Germline CDR1 is SGHTA and CDR2 is FQGNSA. Trimming removed 3 bases from V and 8 bases from J, with 19 bases in between. The CDR3 sequence is 15 residues long. Treatment denoted: oral pan-JAK inhibitor, 5-10 mg twice daily. The chain has TRBV7-2 and TRBJ1-1; TRBD1 might be the D (6 bases). The TCR originated in a human donor with alopecia areata. The source was CD4+ T cells sorted from blood, collected at week 4, from a patient treated with tofacitinib. The CDR3 nucleotides read TGTGCCAGCAGCTTCTCCGGGGGGCAGGGCGGGGAAGCTTTCTTT. This codes for CASSFSGGQGGEAFF. Variable domain in full (rest from reference TRBV7-2 and TRBJ1-1): GAGVSQSPSNKVTEKGKDVELRCDPISGHTALYWYRQSLGQGLEFLIYFQGNSAPDKSGLPSDRFSAERTGGSVSTLTIQRTQQEDSAVYLCASSFSGGQGGEAFFGQGTRLTVV.